The sample holds one count of the clone carrying this TCR beta chain. Its matching antigen is unknown. The CDR3 consists of 17 residues. Trimming took 1 base from V and 7 from J, leaving 17 bases between them. Germline V gene sequence: CDR1 SGHTA, CDR2 FQGNSA. Genomic DNA, the template, was used for profiling of the TCR beta VDJ and CDR3. TCRdb called the reads again in MiXCR, with one record for every CDR3 protein. Of about 270,000 distinct CDR3 sequences listed, 56% are singletons. The data derive from a study of CD8+CD57+ T cells in acquired aplastic anemia. Study overall: The average for DNA from sorted CD4+ and CD8+ cells was 3 to 3.5 ug. Study conclusions and caveats: A significant difference in CD8+ Simpson's diversity between patients and controls was not found. Patients and controls had in common approximately 29 CD8+ CDR3 sequences.

Sequencing used sorted CD4+, CD8+, or CD8+CD57+ T cells (not recorded which) from PBMCs. This TCR was recovered from a human donor with severe aplastic anemia or a healthy control (not recorded which). The V call is TRBV7-2, the J call TRBJ1-6; D is uncertain. DNA of the CDR3: TGTGCCAGCAGCTTAGAGTTAGTCGCAGGAATAAATTCACCCCTCCACTTT. Amino acid sequence: CASSLELVAGINSPLHF.